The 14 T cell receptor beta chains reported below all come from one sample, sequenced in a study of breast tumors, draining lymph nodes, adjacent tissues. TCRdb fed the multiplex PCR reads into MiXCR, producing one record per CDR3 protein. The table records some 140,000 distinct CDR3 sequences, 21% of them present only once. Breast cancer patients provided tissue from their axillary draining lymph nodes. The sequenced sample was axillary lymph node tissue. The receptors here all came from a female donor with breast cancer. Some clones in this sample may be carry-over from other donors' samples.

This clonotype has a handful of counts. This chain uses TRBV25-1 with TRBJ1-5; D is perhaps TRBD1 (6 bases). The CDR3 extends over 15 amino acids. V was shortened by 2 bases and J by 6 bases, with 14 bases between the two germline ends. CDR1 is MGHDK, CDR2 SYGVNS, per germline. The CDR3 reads CASSEGGGVGQPQHF. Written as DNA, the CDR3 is TGTGCCAGCAGTGAAGGAGGGGGAGTGGGTCAGCCCCAGCATTTT.

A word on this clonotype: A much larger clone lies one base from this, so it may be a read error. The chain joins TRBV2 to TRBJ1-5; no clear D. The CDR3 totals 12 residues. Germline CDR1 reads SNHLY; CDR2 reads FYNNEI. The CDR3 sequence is CASSVINRPQHF. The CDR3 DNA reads TGTGCCAGCAGTGTGATCAATCGGCCCCAGCATTTT.

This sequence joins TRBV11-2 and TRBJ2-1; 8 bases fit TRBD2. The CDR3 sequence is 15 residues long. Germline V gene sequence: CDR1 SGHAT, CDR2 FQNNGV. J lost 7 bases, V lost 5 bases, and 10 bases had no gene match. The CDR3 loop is CASSLSGSVGNEQFF. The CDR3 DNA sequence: TGTGCCAGCAGCCTAAGCGGGAGTGTTGGGAATGAGCAGTTCTTC.

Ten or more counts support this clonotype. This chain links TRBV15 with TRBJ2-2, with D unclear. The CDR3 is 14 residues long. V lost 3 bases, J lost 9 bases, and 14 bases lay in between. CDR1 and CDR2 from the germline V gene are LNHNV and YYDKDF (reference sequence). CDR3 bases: TGTGCCACCAGCAGCGGCACCCAGAGGCGGGAGCTGTTTTTT. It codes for CATSSGTQRRELFF.

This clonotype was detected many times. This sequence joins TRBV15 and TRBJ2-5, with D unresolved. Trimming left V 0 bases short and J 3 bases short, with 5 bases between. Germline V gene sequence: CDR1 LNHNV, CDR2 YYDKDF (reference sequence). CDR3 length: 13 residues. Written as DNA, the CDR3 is TGTGCCACCAGCAGAGATTCGGAAGAGACCCAGTACTTC. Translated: CATSRDSEETQYF.

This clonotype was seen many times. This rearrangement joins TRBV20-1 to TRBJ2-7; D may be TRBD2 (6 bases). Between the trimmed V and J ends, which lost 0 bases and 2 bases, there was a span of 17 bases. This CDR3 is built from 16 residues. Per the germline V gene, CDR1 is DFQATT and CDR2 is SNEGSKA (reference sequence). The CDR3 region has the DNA TGCAGTGCTAGAGATCTGCAACGGGACTCTCCCTACGAGCAGTACTTC. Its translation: CSARDLQRDSPYEQYF.

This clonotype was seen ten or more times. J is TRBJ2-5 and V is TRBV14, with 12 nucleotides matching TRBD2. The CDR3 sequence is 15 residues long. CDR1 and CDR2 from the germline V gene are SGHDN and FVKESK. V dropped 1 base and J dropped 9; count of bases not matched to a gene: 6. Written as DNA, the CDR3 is TGTGCCAGCAGCCAAGGGACTAGCGGGGTCGTTTCCCAGTACTTC. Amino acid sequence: CASSQGTSGVVSQYF. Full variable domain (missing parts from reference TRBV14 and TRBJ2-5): EAGVTQFPSHSVIEKGQTVTLRCDPISGHDNLYWYRRVMGKEIKFLLHFVKESKQDESGMPNNRFLAERTGGTYSTLKVQPAELEDSGVYFCASSQGTSGVVSQYFGPGTRLLVL.

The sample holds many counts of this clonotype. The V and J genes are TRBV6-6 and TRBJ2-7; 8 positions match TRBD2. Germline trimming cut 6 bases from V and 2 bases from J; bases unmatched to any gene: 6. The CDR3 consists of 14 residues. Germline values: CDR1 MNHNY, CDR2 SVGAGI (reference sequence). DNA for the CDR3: TGTGCCAGCAGCGGGCGGGGGGCTACCTACGAGCAGTACTTC. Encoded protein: CASSGRGATYEQYF.

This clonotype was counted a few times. CDR3 in DNA: TGTGCCAGCTCACCAGCAGGGCTTAGGACCGGGGAGCTGTTTTTT. Amino acids: CASSPAGLRTGELFF. The rearrangement uses TRBV18 and TRBJ2-2; tentative D call: TRBD1 (5 bases). V was clipped by 2 bases and J by 5 bases, with 12 bases between them. This CDR3 is built from 15 residues. Per germline, CDR1 KGHSH and CDR2 LQKENI.

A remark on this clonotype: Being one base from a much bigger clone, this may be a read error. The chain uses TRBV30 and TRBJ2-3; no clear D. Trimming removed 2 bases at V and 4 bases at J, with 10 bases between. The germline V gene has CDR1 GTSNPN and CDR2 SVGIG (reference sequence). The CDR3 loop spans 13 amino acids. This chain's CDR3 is CAWSSELADTQYF. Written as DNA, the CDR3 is TGTGCCTGGAGTAGCGAGCTTGCAGATACGCAGTATTTT.

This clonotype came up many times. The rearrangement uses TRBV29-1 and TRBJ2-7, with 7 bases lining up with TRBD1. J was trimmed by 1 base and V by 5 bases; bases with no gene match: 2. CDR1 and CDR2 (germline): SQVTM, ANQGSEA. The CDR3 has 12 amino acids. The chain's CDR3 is CSVQGESYEQYF. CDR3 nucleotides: TGCAGCGTTCAGGGGGAGTCCTACGAGCAGTACTTC.

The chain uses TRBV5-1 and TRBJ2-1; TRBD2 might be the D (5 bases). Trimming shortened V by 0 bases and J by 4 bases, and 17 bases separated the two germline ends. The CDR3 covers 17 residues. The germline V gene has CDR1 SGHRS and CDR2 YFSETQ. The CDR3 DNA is TGCGCCAGCAGCTTGGTAGTCGGGAAGACCCCGTACAATGAGCAGTTCTTC. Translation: CASSLVVGKTPYNEQFF.

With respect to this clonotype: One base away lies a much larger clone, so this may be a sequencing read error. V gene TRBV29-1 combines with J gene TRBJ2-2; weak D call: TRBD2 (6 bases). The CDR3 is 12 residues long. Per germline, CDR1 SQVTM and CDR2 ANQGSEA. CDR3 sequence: CSVEQNTGGLFF. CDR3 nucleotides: TGCAGCGTTGAACAGAACACCGGGGGGCTGTTTTTT.

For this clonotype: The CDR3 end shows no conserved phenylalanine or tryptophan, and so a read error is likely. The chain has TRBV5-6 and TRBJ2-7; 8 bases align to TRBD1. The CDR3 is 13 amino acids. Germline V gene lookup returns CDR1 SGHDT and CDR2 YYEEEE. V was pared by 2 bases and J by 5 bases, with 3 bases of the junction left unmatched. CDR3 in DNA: TGTGCCAGCAGCTTAGGACAGGGAAACGAGCAGTACCTC. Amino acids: CASSLGQGNEQYL.